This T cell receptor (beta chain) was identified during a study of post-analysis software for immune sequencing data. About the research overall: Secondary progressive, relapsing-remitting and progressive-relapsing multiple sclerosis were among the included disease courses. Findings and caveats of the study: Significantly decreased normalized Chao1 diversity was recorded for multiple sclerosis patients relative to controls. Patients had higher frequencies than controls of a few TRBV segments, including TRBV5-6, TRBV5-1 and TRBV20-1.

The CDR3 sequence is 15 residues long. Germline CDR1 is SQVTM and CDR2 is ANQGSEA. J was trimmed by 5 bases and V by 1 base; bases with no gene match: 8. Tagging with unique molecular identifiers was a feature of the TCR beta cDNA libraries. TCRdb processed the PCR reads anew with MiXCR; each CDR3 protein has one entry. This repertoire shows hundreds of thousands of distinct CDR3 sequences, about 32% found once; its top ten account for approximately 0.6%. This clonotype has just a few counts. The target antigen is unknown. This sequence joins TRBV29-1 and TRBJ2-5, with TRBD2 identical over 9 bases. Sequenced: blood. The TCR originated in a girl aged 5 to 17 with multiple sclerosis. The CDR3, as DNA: TGCAGCGTTGAAGGGGCTAGCGGGGTGGGGGAGACCCAGTACTTC. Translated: CSVEGASGVGETQYF.